The 6 T cell receptor beta chains listed next were all sequenced from one sample in a study of blood T cell repertoires in COVID-19. Clones were sequenced by immunoSEQ multiplex PCR, and TCRdb holds only the in-frame ones, with some missing. The sample has approximately 100,000 clones; just under 85% are singletons. The sample comprised peripheral blood. The receptors shown here come from a man between 65 and 80 years old with acute or convalescent COVID-19.

The chain couples TRBV6-1 to TRBJ2-7, with D unclear. The germline gives CDR1 MNHNS, CDR2 SASEGT. V gave up 0 bases and J gave up 4 bases, with 10 bases separating them. This CDR3 comprises 14 residues. DNA of the CDR3: TGTGCCAGCAGTGAAGCTGGGCCTTCTTACGAGCAGTACTTC. Its translation is CASSEAGPSYEQYF.

This chain joins TRBV2 and TRBJ1-5; D uncertain. CDR1 SNHLY and CDR2 FYNNEI come from the germline V gene. The CDR3 spans 14 residues. The germline V and J ends were trimmed by 4 bases and 2 bases, with 9 bases remaining between them. CDR3 sequence reads: CASSVSVGNQPQHF. DNA for the CDR3: TGTGCCAGCAGTGTATCGGTTGGCAATCAGCCCCAGCATTTT.

This chain links TRBV24-1 with TRBJ2-3, with a tentative D call TRBD1 (6 bases). The CDR3 is 15 amino acids. V shed 1 base and J shed 3 bases, with 10 bases lying between them. Germline CDR1 is KGHDR and CDR2 is SFDVKD. The CDR3 loop is CATSDFVGGTDTQYF. The CDR3 DNA is TGTGCCACCAGTGATTTCGTAGGGGGTACAGATACGCAGTATTTT.

This chain joins TRBV18 and TRBJ2-1; TRBD2 aligns across 7 bases. Germline assignment: CDR1 KGHSH and CDR2 LQKENI. CDR3 length: 14 amino acids. V gave up 6 bases and J gave up 6 bases; unmatched junction bases: 8. The CDR3 nucleotides are TGTGCCAGCTCCCAGCCGGGAGGTACCAATGAGCAGTTCTTC. It specifies CASSQPGGTNEQFF.

This clone was seen only once. The chain uses TRBV7-8 and TRBJ2-3; 12 nucleotides agree with TRBD2. V shed 4 bases, J shed 7 bases, and the junction held 3 bases outside the gene matches. Per germline, CDR1 SGHVS and CDR2 FQNEAQ. This CDR3 comprises 14 residues. The CDR3 nucleotides are TGTGCCAGCAGCTCACTAGCGGGGGGTAATACGCAGTATTTT. Its protein product is CASSSLAGGNTQYF. Drawing the rest from reference TRBV7-8 and TRBJ2-3, the complete variable domain is GAGVSQSPRYKVAKRGQDVALRCDPISGHVSLFWYQQALGQGPEFLTYFQNEAQLDKSGLPSDRFFAERPEGSVSTLKIQRTQQEDSAVYLCASSSLAGGNTQYFGPGTRLTVL.

The count of this clone is one. The chain joins TRBV2 to TRBJ1-4; 9 nucleotides line up with TRBD1. The V gene end was trimmed by 2 bases and the J gene end by 14 bases; junction bases not matched to a gene: 6. The CDR3 covers 13 residues. Germline lookup yields CDR1 SNHLY and CDR2 FYNNEI. CDR3 bases: TGTGCCAGCAGTGAAAGAGGGACAGGGTATCTGTTTTTT. Translated, it gives CASSERGTGYLFF.